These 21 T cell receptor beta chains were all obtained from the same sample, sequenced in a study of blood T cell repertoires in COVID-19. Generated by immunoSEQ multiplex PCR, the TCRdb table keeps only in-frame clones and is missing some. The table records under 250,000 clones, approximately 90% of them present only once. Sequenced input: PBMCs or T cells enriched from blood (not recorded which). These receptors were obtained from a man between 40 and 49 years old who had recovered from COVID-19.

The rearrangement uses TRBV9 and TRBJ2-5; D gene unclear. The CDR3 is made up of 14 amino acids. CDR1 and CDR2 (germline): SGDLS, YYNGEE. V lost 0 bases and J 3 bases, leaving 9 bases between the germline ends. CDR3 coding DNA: TGTGCCAGCAGCGTAGCTGGCAGGAAAGAGACCCAGTACTTC. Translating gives CASSVAGRKETQYF.

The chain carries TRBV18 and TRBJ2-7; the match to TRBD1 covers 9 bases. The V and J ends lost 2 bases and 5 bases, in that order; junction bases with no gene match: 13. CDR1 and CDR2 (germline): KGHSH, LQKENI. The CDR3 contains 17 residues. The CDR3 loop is CASSPTSPGTGSNEQYF. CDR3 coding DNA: TGTGCCAGCTCACCAACTTCCCCCGGGACAGGGAGCAACGAGCAGTACTTC.

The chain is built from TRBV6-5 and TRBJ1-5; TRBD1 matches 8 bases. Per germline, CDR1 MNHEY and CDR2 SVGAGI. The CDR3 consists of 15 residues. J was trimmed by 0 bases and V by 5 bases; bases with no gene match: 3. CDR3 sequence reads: CASSRDRGSNQPQHF. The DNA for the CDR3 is TGTGCCAGCAGTCGAGACAGGGGTAGCAATCAGCCCCAGCATTTT.

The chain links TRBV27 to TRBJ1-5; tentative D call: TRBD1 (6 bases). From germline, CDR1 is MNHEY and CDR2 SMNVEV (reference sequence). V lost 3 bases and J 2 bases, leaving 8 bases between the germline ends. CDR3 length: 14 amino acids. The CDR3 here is CASSFRQGNQPQHF. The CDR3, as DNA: TGTGCCAGCAGTTTTAGACAGGGCAATCAGCCCCAGCATTTT.

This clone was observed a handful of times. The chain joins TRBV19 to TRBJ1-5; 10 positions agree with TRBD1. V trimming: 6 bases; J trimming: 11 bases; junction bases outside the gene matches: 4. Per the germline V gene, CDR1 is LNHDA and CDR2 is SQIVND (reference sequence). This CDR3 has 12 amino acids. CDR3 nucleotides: TGTGCCAGTAGCTCGGGACAGGGGACCCAGCATTTT. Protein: CASSSGQGTQHF.

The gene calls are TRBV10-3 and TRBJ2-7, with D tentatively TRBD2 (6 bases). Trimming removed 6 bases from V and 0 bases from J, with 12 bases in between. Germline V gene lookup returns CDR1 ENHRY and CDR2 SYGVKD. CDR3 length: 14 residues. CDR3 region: CAISLASSSYEQYF. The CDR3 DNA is TGTGCCATCAGCCTAGCGTCTAGCTCCTACGAGCAGTACTTC.

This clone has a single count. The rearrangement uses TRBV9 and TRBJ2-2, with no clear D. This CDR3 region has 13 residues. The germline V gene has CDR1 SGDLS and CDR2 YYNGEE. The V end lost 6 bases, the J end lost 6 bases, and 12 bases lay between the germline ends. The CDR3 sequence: CASNRGESGELFF. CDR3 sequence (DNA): TGTGCCAGCAATCGAGGCGAGTCCGGGGAGCTGTTTTTT.

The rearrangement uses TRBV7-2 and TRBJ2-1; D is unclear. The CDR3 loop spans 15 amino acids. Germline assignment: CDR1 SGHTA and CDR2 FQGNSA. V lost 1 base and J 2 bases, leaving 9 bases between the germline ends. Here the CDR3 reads CASSLDWRTYNEQFF. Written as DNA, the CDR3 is TGTGCCAGCAGCTTAGATTGGCGGACCTACAATGAGCAGTTCTTC.

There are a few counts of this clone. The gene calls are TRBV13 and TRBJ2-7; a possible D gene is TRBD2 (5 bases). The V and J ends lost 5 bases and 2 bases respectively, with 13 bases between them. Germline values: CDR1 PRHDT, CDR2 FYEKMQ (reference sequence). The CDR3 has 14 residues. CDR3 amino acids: CASSPTGKTYEQYF. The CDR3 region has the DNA TGTGCCAGCAGCCCAACGGGGAAAACCTACGAGCAGTACTTC.

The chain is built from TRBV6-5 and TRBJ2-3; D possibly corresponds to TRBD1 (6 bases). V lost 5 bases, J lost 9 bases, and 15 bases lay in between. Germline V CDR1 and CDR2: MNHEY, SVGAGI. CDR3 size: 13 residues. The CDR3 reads CASSTPPGVTQYF. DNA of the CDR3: TGTGCCAGCAGTACCCCCCCAGGGGTCACGCAGTATTTT.

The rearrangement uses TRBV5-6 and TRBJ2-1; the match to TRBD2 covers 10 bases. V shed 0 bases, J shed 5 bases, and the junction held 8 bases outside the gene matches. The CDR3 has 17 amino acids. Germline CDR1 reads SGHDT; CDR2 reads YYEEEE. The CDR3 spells CASSLAKGLARHNEQFF. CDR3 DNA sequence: TGTGCCAGCAGCTTGGCCAAGGGACTAGCGAGGCACAATGAGCAGTTCTTC. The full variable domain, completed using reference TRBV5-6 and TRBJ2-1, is DAGVTQSPTHLIKTRGQQVTLRCSPKSGHDTVSWYQQALGQGPQFIFQYYEEEERQRGNFPDRFSGHQFPNYSSELNVNALLLGDSALYLCASSLAKGLARHNEQFFGPGTRLTVL.

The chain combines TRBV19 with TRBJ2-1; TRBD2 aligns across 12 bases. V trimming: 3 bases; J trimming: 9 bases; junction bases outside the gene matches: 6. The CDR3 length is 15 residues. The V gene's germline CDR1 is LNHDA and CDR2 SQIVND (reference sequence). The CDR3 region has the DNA TGTGCCAGTAGTATGCTAGCGGGAGGGCTGGGTGAGCAGTTCTTC. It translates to CASSMLAGGLGEQFF.

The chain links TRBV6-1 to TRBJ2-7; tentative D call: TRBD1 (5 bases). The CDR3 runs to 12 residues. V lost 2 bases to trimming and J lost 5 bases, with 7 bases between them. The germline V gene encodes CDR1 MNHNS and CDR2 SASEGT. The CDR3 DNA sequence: TGTGCCAGCAGTGAACAGGGTCACGAGCAGTACTTC. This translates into CASSEQGHEQYF.

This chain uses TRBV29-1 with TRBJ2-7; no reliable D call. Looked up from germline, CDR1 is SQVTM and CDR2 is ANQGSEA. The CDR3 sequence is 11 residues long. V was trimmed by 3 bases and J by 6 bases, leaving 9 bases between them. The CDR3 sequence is CSVEGSREQYF. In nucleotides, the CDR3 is TGCAGCGTTGAGGGCAGCCGCGAGCAGTACTTC.

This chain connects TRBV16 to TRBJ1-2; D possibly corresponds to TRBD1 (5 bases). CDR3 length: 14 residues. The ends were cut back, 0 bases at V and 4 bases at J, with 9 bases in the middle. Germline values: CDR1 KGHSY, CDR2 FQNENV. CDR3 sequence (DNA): TGTGCCAGCAGCCAATCGGGGGAGGGCTATGGCTACACCTTC. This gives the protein CASSQSGEGYGYTF.

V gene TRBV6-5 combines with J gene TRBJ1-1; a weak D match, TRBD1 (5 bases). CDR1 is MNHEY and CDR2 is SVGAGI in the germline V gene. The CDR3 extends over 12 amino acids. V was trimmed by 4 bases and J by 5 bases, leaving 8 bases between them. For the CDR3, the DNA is TGTGCCAGCAGTTGGACAAAGACTGAAGCTTTCTTT. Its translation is CASSWTKTEAFF.

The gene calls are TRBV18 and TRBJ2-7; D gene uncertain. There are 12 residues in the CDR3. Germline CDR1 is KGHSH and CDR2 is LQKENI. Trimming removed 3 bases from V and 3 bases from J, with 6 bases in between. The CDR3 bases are TGTGCCAGCTCACCTGCAGACTACGAGCAGTACTTC. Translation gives CASSPADYEQYF.

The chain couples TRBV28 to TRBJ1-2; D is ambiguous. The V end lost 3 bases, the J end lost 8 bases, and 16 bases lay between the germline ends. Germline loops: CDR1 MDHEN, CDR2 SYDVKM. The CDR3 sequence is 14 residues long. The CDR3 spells CASSFGIAVRGYTF. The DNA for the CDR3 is TGTGCCAGCAGTTTCGGGATCGCCGTCAGGGGCTACACCTTC.

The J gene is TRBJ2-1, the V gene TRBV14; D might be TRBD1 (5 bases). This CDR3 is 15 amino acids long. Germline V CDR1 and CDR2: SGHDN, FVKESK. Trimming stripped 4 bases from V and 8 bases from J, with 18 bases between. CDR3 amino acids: CASSPQGRGIYEQFF. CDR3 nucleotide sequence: TGTGCCAGCAGCCCTCAGGGCCGTGGTATCTATGAGCAGTTCTTC.

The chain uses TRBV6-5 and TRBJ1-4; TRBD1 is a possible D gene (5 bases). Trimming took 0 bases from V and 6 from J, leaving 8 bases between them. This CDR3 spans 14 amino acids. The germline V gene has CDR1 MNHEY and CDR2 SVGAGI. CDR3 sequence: CASSYSAGHEKLFF. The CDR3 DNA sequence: TGTGCCAGCAGTTACTCTGCAGGGCATGAAAAACTGTTTTTT.

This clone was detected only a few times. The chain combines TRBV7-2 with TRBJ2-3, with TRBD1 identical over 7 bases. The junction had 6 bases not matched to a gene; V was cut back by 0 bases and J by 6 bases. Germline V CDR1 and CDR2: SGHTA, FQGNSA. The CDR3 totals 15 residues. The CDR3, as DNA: TGTGCCAGCAGCTTAGCGCTGACAGGGTCCGATACGCAGTATTTT. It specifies CASSLALTGSDTQYF.